The source of this T cell receptor beta chain is a study of PD-L1 blockade in urothelial cancer. Study-wide background: Per blood sample, T cells had a median of roughly 150,000.

Some clones are missing from TCRdb's copy, which holds only in-frame ones; the method was immunoSEQ multiplex PCR. The profile shows around 30,000 clones, about 90% of them singletons. Per the germline V gene, CDR1 is MRHNA and CDR2 is SNTAGT. With 8 bases removed from V and 8 bases from J, the gap between germline ends came to 19 bases. CDR3 length: 15 residues. Source: PBMCs, taken around atezolizumab (anti-PD-L1) treatment. This receptor was taken from a man in his fifties or sixties with urothelial cancer. The chain has TRBV6-4 and TRBJ1-6, with D possibly being TRBD1 (6 bases). The chain's CDR3 is CASLRDTPFYSPLHF. Here the CDR3 DNA reads TGTGCCAGCCTACGGGACACCCCCTTCTATTCACCCCTCCACTTT.